This paragraph covers one T cell receptor (beta chain) sequence. Matched for age and sex, the controls were healthy donors. Isolation of CD8+ and CD4+ T cells was performed negatively, whereas enrichment of TEMRA cells was done by FACS. J lost 8 bases, V lost 7 bases, and 6 bases had no gene match. Looked up from germline, CDR1 is MDHEN and CDR2 is SYDVKM. This CDR3 has 14 amino acids. The RNA, about 0.45 to 1 ug, was put through reverse transcription using random hexamers. TCRdb reanalysed the immunoSEQ multiplex PCR reads using MiXCR and keeps one entry per CDR3 protein. The repertoire holds tens of thousands of distinct CDR3 sequences, with about 92% as singletons. The data derive from a study of CD8 T cells in Susac syndrome.

This TCR was recovered from a human donor in good health. The sample comprised CD8+ T cells from PBMCs. This sequence joins TRBV28 and TRBJ1-6, with 9 nucleotides matching TRBD1. In DNA form, the CDR3 reads TGTGCCAGCATCCGGGACAGGGAGGATTCACCCCTCCACTTT. Translation: CASIRDREDSPLHF.